The next 6 T cell receptor beta chains were all read from a single sample in a study of OX40 agonist ivuxolimab in advanced cancers. Sequencing was performed with immunoSEQ multiplex PCR; in TCRdb, only in-frame clones are kept and a portion is missing. There are some 86,000 clones in the sample; under 85% occur only once, and over 3% lies in the top ten. The material was CD4+ or CD8+ T cells sorted from blood, obtained in a trial of the OX40 agonist ivuxolimab. These receptors came from an adult with an advanced solid tumor such as melanoma, head and neck, liver or kidney cancer.

The chain couples TRBV27 to TRBJ1-1; D not certain. Trimming left V 5 bases short and J 2 bases short, with 9 bases between. Germline CDR1 reads MNHEY; CDR2 reads SMNVEV (reference sequence). This CDR3 comprises 13 residues. CDR3 residues: CASSNRLNTEAFF. The DNA for the CDR3 is TGTGCCAGCAGTAACAGACTAAACACTGAAGCTTTCTTT.

The CDR3 coding sequence is TGTGCCAGCAGTCAATCGACTAGCGGGAGCGTTCTCGAGCAGTACTTC. This encodes CASSQSTSGSVLEQYF. The chain has TRBV27 and TRBJ2-7; 12 bases line up with TRBD2. Germline trimming cut 5 bases from V and 6 bases from J; bases unmatched to any gene: 11. In germline, CDR1 is MNHEY, CDR2 SMNVEV (reference sequence). The CDR3 is 16 amino acids.

In this sample, this clone turned up a few times. This chain connects TRBV28 to TRBJ1-2; D ambiguous. V lost 5 bases to trimming and J lost 0 bases, with 7 bases between them. Per the germline V gene, CDR1 is MDHEN and CDR2 is SYDVKM. The CDR3 spans 13 residues. The CDR3 region has the DNA TGTGCCAGCAGTCAGCAAGCTAACTATGGCTACACCTTC. Its translation: CASSQQANYGYTF.

This chain connects TRBV27 to TRBJ2-7, with D maybe TRBD1 (6 bases). Germline CDR1 reads MNHEY; CDR2 reads SMNVEV (reference sequence). The V end lost 5 bases, the J end lost 3 bases, and 11 bases lay between the germline ends. This CDR3 has 13 residues. In DNA form, the CDR3 reads TGTGCCAGCAGTACCACAGGGAACTACGAGCAGTACTTC. Its translation is CASSTTGNYEQYF.

This clone was counted once. The chain couples TRBV28 to TRBJ1-4; D is unclear. Germline V lookup: CDR1 MDHEN, CDR2 SYDVKM. This CDR3 has 15 amino acids. The V and J ends lost 6 bases and 4 bases respectively, with 15 bases between them. CDR3 nucleotide sequence: TGTGCCAGCAGCTCTAGCTCAACGCATAATGAAAAACTGTTTTTT. Protein sequence: CASSSSSTHNEKLFF.

The rearrangement links TRBV28 to TRBJ1-5, with TRBD1 as a possible D gene (6 bases). V lost 5 bases to trimming and J lost 3 bases, with 11 bases between them. The CDR3 is 14 amino acids. The germline gives CDR1 MDHEN, CDR2 SYDVKM. The CDR3 DNA is TGTGCCAGCAGTACGGGACACTTCAATCAGCCCCAGCATTTT. It is translated as CASSTGHFNQPQHF.